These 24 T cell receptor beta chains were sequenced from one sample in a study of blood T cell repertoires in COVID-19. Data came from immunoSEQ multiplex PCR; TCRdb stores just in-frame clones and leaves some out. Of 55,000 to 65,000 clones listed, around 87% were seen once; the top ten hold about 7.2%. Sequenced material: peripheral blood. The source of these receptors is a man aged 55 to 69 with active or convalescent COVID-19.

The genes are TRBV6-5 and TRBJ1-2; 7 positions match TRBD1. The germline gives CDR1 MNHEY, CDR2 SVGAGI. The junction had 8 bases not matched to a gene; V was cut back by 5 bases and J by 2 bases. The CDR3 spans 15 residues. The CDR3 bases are TGTGCCAGCAGTCTCCGGACAGGCAGAAACTATGGCTACACCTTC. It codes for CASSLRTGRNYGYTF.

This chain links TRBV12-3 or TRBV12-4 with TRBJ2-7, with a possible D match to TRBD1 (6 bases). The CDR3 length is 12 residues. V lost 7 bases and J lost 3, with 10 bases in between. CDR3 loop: CASTTQGYEQYF. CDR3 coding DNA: TGTGCCAGCACCACACAGGGCTACGAGCAGTACTTC.

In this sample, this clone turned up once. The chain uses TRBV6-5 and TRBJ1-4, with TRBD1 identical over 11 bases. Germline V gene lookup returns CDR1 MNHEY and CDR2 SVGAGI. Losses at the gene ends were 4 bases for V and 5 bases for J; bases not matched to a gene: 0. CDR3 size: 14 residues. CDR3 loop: CASSWDRGNEKLFF. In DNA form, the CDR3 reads TGTGCCAGCAGTTGGGACAGGGGGAATGAAAAACTGTTTTTT.

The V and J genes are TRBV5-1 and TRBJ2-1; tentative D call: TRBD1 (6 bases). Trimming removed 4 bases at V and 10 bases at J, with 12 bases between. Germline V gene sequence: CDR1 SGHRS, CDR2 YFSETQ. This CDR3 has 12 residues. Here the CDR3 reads CASSLIDREQFF. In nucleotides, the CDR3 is TGCGCCAGCAGCCTGATAGACAGGGAGCAGTTCTTC.

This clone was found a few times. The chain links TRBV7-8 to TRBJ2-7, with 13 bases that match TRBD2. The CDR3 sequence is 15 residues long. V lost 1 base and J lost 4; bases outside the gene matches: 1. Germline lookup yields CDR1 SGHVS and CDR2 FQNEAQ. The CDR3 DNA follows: TGTGCCAGCAGCTTAGTACTAGCGGGGGGGTACGAGCAGTACTTC. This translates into CASSLVLAGGYEQYF.

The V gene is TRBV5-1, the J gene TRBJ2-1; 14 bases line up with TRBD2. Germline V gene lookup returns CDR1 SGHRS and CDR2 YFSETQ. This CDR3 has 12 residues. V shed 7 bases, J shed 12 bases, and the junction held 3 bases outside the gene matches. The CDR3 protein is CASGLAGGPQFF. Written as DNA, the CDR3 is TGCGCCAGCGGACTAGCGGGAGGACCGCAGTTCTTC.

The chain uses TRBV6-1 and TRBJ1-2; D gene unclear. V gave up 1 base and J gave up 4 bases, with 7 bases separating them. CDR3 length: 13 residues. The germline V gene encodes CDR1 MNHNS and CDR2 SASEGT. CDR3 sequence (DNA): TGTGCCAGCAGTGAAGACAGTACCTATGGCTACACCTTC. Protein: CASSEDSTYGYTF.

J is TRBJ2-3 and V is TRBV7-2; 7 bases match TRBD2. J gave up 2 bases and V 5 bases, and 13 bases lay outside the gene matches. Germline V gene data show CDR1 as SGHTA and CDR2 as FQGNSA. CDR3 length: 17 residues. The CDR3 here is CASSRGTTSANTDTQYF. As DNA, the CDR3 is TGTGCCAGCAGCCGGGGAACTACTAGCGCCAACACAGATACGCAGTATTTT.

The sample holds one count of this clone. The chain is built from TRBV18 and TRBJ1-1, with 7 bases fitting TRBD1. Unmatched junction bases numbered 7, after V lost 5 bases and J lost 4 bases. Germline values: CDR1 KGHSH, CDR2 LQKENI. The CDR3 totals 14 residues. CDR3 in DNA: TGTGCCAGCTCATCATCGACAGGGAGCACTGAAGCTTTCTTT. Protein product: CASSSSTGSTEAFF.

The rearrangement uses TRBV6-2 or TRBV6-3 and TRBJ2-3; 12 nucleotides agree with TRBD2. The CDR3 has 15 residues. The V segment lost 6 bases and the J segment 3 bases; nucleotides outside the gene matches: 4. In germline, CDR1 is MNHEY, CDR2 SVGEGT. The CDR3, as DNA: TGTGCCAGCAGCACTAGCGGGGGGTGGACAGATACGCAGTATTTT. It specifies CASSTSGGWTDTQYF.

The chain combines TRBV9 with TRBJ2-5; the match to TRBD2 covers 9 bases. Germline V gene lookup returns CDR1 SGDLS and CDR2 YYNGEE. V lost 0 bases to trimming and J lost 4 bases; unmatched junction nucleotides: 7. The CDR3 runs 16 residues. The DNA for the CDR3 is TGTGCCAGCAGCGTAGGGGGTAGCGGGGGAGGAGAGACCCAGTACTTC. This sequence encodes CASSVGGSGGGETQYF. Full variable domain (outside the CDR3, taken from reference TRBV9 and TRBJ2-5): DSGVTQTPKHLITATGQRVTLRCSPRSGDLSVYWYQQSLDQGLQFLIQYYNGEERAKGNILERFSAQQFPDLHSELNLSSLELGDSALYFCASSVGGSGGGETQYFGPGTRLLVL.

CDR3 residues: CASSLSRGDQPQHF. The CDR3 DNA sequence: TGTGCCAGCAGCTTGTCCAGGGGCGATCAGCCCCAGCATTTT. The chain couples TRBV5-6 to TRBJ1-5; D is possibly TRBD1 (6 bases). The CDR3 runs to 14 residues. Deletions cut 1 base from V and 5 bases from J, with 10 bases between. The germline V gene has CDR1 SGHDT and CDR2 YYEEEE.

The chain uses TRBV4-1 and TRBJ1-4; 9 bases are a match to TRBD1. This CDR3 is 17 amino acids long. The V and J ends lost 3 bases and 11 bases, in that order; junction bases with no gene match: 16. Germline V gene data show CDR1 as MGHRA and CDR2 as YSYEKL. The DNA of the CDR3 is TGCGCCAGCAGCCAGGGGTGGGTTGGGGACAGGGTGGAGAAACTGTTTTTT. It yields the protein CASSQGWVGDRVEKLFF.

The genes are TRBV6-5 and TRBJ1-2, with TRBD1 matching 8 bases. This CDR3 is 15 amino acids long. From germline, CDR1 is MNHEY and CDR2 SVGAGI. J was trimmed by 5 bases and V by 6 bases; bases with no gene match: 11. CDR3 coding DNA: TGTGCCAGCAGGGGGGGACAGGACATCGGTTATGGCTACACCTTC. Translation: CASRGGQDIGYGYTF.

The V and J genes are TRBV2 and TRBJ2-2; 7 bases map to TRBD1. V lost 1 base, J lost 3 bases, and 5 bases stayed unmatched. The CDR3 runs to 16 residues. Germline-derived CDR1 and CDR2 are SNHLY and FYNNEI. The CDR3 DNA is TGTGCCAGCAGTGAAGAAGGGACAGCTTACACCGGGGAGCTGTTTTTT. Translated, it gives CASSEEGTAYTGELFF. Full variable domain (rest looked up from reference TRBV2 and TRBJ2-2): EPEVTQTPSHQVTQMGQEVILRCVPISNHLYFYWYRQILGQKVEFLVSFYNNEISEKSEIFDDQFSVERPDGSNFTLKIRSTKLEDSAMYFCASSEEGTAYTGELFFGEGSRLTVL.

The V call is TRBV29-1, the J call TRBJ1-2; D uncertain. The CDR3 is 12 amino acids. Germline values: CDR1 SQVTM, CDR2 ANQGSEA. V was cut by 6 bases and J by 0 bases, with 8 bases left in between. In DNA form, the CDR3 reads TGCAGCGTAGCGGACTCTAACTATGGCTACACCTTC. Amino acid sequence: CSVADSNYGYTF. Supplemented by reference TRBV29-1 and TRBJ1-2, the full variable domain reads SAVISQKPSRDICQRGTSLTIQCQVDSQVTMMFWYRQQPGQSLTLIATANQGSEATYESGFVIDKFPISRPNLTFSTLTVSNMSPEDSSIYLCSVADSNYGYTFGSGTRLTVV.

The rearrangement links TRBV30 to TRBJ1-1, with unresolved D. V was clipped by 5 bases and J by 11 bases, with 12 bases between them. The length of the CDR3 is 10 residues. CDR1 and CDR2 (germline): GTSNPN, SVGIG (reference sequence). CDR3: CAWAGRGAFF. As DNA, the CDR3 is TGTGCCTGGGCGGGCCGCGGGGCTTTCTTT.

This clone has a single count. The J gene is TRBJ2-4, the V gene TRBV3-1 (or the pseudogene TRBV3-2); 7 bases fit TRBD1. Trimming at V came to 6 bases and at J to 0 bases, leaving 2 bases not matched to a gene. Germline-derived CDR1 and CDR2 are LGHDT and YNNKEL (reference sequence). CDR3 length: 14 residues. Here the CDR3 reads CASRDREAKNIQYF. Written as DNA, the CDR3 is TGTGCCAGCAGAGACAGGGAAGCCAAAAACATTCAGTACTTC.

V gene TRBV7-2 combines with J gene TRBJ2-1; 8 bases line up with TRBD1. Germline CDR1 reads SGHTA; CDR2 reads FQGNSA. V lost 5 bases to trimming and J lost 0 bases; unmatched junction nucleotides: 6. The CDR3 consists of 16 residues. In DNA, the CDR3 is TGTGCCAGCAGCCAGGGACAGGACAGCTCCTACAATGAGCAGTTCTTC. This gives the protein CASSQGQDSSYNEQFF.

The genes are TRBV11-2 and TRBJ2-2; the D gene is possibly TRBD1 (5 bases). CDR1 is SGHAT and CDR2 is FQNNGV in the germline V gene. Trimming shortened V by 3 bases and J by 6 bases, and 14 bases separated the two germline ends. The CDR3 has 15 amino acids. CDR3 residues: CASSFGHTGAGELFF. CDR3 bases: TGTGCCAGCAGCTTTGGACATACTGGGGCCGGGGAGCTGTTTTTT.

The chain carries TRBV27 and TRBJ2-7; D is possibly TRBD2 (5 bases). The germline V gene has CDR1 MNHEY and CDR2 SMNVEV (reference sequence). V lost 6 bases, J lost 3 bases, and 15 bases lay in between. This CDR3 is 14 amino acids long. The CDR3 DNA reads TGTGCCAGCAGACTGCGGACGAGGGACTACGAGCAGTACTTC. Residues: CASRLRTRDYEQYF.

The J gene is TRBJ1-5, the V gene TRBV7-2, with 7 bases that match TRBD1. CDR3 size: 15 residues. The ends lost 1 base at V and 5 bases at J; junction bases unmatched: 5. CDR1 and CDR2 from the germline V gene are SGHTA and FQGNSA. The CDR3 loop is CASSLDRGRDQPQHF. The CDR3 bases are TGTGCCAGCAGCTTAGATAGGGGGCGCGATCAGCCCCAGCATTTT.

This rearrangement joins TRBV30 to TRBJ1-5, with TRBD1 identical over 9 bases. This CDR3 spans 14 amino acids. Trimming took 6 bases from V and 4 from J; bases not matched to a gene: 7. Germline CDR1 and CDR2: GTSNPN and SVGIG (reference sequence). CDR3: CACKDGTGNQPQHF. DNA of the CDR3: TGTGCCTGCAAAGATGGGACAGGGAATCAGCCCCAGCATTTT.

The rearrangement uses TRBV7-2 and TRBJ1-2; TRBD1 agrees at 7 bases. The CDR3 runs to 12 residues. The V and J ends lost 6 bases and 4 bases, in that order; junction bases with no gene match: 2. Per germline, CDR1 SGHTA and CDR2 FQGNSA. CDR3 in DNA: TGTGCCAGCAGGGGACAGACCTATGGCTACACCTTC. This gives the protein CASRGQTYGYTF.